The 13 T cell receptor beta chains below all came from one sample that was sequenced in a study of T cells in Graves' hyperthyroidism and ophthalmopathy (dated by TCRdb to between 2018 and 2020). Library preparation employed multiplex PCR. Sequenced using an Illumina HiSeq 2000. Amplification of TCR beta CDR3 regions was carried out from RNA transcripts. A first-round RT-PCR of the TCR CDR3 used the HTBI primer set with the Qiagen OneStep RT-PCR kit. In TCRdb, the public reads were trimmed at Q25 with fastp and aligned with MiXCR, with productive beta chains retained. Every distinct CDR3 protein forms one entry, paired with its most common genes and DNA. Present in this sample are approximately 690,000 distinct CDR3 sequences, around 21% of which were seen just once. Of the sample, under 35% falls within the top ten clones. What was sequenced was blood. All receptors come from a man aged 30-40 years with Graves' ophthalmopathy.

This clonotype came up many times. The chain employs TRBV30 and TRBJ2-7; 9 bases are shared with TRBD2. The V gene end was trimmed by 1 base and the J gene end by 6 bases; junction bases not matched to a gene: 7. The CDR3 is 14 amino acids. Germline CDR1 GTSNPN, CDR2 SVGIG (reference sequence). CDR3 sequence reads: CAWSERGVKPEQYF. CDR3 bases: TGTGCCTGGAGTGAGCGGGGGGTAAAGCCCGAGCAGTACTTC.

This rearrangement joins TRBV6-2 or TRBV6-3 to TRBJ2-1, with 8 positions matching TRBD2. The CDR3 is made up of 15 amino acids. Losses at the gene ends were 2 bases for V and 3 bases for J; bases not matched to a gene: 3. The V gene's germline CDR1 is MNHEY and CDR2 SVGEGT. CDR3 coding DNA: TGTGCCAGCAGTTACCTCCGGGAGGGCTACAATGAGCAGTTCTTC. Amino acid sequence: CASSYLREGYNEQFF.

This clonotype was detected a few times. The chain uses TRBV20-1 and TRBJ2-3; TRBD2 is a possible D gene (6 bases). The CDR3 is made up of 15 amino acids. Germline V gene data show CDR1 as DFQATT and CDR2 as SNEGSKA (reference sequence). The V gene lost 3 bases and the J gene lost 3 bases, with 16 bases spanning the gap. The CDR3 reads CSARGSGLGTDTQYF. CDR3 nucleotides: TGCAGTGCTAGGGGAAGCGGGCTCGGTACAGATACGCAGTATTTT.

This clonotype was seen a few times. CDR3 region: CASRKTSNNEQFF. CDR3 DNA: TGTGCCAGCAGGAAAACTAGCAACAATGAGCAGTTCTTC. The V and J genes are TRBV28 and TRBJ2-1; D perhaps matches TRBD2 (6 bases). V lost 6 bases to trimming and J lost 5 bases, with 11 bases between them. Per the germline V gene, CDR1 is MDHEN and CDR2 is SYDVKM. The CDR3 runs to 13 residues.

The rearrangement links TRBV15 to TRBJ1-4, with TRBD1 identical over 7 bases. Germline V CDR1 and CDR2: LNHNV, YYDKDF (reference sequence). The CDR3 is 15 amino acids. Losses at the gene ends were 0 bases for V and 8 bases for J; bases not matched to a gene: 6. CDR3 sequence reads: CATSRDAQGTEKLFF. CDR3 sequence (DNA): TGTGCCACCAGCAGAGATGCACAGGGGACCGAAAAACTGTTTTTT.

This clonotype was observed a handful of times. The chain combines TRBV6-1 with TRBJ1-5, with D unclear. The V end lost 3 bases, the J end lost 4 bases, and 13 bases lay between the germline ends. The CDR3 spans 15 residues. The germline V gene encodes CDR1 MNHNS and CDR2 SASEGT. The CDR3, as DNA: TGTGCCAGCAGTGACTACACTTTAGGGAATCAGCCCCAGCATTTT. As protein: CASSDYTLGNQPQHF.

For the CDR3, the DNA is TGTGCCAGCAGCCCCCCCGCCCGAGAGACCCAGTACTTC. Its protein product is CASSPPARETQYF. V usage is TRBV28 and J usage is TRBJ2-5; the D is unclear. CDR1 and CDR2 from the germline V gene are MDHEN and SYDVKM. The CDR3 length is 13 residues. V lost 6 bases, J lost 4 bases, and 12 bases lay in between.

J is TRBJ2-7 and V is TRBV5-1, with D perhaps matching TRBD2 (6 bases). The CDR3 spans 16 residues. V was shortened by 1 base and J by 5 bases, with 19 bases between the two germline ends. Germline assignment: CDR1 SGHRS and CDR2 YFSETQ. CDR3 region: CASSLSVGGMNDEQYF. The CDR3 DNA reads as TGCGCCAGCAGCTTGTCAGTCGGCGGGATGAATGACGAGCAGTACTTC.

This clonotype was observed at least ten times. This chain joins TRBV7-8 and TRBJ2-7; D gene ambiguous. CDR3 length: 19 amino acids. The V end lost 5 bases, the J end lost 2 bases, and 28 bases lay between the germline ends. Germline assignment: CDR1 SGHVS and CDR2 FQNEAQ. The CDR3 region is CASSPVRTEVDQWAYEQYF. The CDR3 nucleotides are TGTGCCAGCAGCCCTGTAAGGACCGAGGTTGACCAATGGGCCTACGAGCAGTACTTC. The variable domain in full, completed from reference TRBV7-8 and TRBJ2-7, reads GAGVSQSPRYKVAKRGQDVALRCDPISGHVSLFWYQQALGQGPEFLTYFQNEAQLDKSGLPSDRFFAERPEGSVSTLKIQRTQQEDSAVYLCASSPVRTEVDQWAYEQYFGPGTRLTVT.

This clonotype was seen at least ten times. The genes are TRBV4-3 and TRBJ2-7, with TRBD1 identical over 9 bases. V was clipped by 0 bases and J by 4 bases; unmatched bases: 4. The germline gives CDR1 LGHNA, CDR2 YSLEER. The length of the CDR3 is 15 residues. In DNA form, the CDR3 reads TGCGCCAGCAGCCAAGATCTCGGACAGGGGTACGAGCAGTACTTC. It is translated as CASSQDLGQGYEQYF.

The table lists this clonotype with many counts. CDR3 sequence reads: CASQRDRDYSPLHF. DNA of the CDR3: TGTGCCAGTCAGCGGGACAGGGATTATTCACCCCTCCACTTT. The V gene is TRBV2, the J gene TRBJ1-6, with 9 bases lining up with TRBD1. Unmatched junction bases numbered 8, after V lost 9 bases and J lost 8 bases. The V gene's germline CDR1 is SNHLY and CDR2 FYNNEI. This CDR3 is built from 14 residues.

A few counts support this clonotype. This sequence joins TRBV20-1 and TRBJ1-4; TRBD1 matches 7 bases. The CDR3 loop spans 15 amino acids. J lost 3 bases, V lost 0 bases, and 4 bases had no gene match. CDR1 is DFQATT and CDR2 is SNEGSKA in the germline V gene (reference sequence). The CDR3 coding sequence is TGCAGTGCTAGAGATTTCCAGGGGGCTAATGAAAAACTGTTTTTT. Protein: CSARDFQGANEKLFF.

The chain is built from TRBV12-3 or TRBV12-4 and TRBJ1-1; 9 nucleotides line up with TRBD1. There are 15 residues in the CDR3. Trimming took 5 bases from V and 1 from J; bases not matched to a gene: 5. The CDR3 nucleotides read TGTGCCAGCAGTCCCCCGGACAGGGGGAACACTGAAGCTTTCTTT. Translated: CASSPPDRGNTEAFF.